Listed below are T cell receptor beta chains from one sample, sequenced in a study of molecular identifiers for immune sequencing clone quantification. TCRdb reanalysed the PCR reads using MiXCR and keeps one entry per CDR3 protein. The repertoire has some 590,000 distinct CDR3 sequences, less than 30% of them found once; the top ten carry about 0.73%. Sequenced: naive CD8+ T cells from blood, with Jurkat cell RNA spiked in. The receptor set was obtained from a human donor in good health. Some libraries in this study had Jurkat cell RNA spiked in. Each CDR3 is given with its conserved first and last residue. A D gene is named only where the DNA matches it firmly. Clone size appears in some rows only: once, few, many, or a class for an expanded clone.

D: NA
V: TRBV9
size: few
J: TRBJ2-1
DNA: TGTGCCAGCAGCGTAGCCCTAGACTACGGTAGAAACAATGAGCAGTTCTTC
CDR3: CASSVALDYGRNNEQFF

D: TRBD1
V: TRBV6-2/TRBV6-3
size: NA
J: TRBJ1-3
DNA: TGTGCCAGCAGTTACGGATCGACAGGGGGAAGCACCATATATTTT
CDR3: CASSYGSTGGSTIYF

D: NA
V: TRBV5-4
size: few
J: TRBJ1-2
DNA: TGTGCCAGCAGGTCACCAACTTCGTCTGGTGGCTACACCTTC
CDR3: CASRSPTSSGGYTF

D: TRBD2
V: TRBV4-3
size: many
J: TRBJ2-3
DNA: TGCGCCAGCAGCCAAGATCGGAGTCTAGCGGTTCCCTTGGGGACGCAGTATTTT
CDR3: CASSQDRSLAVPLGTQYF

D: NA
V: TRBV7-9
size: few
J: TRBJ2-3
DNA: TGTGCCAGCACCGTACAGGGTTTGTCAGATACGCAGTATTTT
CDR3: CASTVQGLSDTQYF

D: NA
V: TRBV10-3
size: NA
J: TRBJ2-2
DNA: TGTGCCATCAGTGAGTCGGCATCAAACGGGGAGCTGTTTTTT
CDR3: CAISESASNGELFF

D: NA
V: TRBV4-1
size: many
J: TRBJ2-6
DNA: TGCGCCAGCAGCCAGGTTCCTGGGGCCAACGTCCTGACTTTC
CDR3: CASSQVPGANVLTF

D: NA
V: TRBV9
size: many
J: TRBJ2-3
DNA: TGTGCCAGCAGTCCGGGAGCGACGACGGTCGGCACAGATACGCAGTATTTT
CDR3: CASSPGATTVGTDTQYF

D: NA
V: TRBV19
size: NA
J: TRBJ2-3
DNA: TGTGCCAGTAGTAAGACTAGAGGGGGTACAGATACGCAGTATTTT
CDR3: CASSKTRGGTDTQYF

D: NA
V: TRBV6-6
size: few
J: TRBJ2-7
DNA: TGTGCCAGCAGTTCGGCGGGCCACGAGCAGTACTTC
CDR3: CASSSAGHEQYF

D: NA
V: TRBV27
size: NA
J: TRBJ2-7
DNA: TGTGCCCCTACGGCAGAGCCAGCAGTCTCCCTGAGGGAGAGTCTTGGCTACGAGCAGTACTTC
CDR3: CAPTAEPAVSLRESLGYEQYF

D: TRBD1
V: TRBV12-3/TRBV12-4
size: NA
J: TRBJ1-2
DNA: TGTGCCAGCAGTTTTAGGACAGGGATTATCTCTAATGGCTACACCTTC
CDR3: CASSFRTGIISNGYTF